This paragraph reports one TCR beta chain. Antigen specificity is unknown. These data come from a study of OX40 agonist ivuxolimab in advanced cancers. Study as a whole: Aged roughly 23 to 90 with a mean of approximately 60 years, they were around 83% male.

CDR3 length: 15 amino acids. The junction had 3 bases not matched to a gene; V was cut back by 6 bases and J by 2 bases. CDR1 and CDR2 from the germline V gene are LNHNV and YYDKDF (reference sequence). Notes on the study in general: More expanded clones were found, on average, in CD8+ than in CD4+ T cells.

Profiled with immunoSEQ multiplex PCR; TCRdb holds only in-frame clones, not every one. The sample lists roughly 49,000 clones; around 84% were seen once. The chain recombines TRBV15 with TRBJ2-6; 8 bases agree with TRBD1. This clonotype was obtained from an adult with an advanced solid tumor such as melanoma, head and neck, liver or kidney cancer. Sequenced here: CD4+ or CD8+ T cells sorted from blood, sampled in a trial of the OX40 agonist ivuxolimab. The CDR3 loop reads CATRTGAPGANVLTF. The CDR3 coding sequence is TGTGCCACCAGGACAGGGGCCCCTGGGGCCAACGTCCTGACTTTC.